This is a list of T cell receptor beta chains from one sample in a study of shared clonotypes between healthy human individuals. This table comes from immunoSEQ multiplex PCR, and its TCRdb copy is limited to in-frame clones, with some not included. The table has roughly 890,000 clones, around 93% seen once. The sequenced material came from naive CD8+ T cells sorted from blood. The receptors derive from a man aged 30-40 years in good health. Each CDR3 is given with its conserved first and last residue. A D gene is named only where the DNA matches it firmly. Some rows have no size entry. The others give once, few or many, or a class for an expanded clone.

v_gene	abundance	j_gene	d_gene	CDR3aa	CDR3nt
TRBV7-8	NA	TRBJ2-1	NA	CASSLVPREAGVNEQFF	TGTGCCAGCAGCTTAGTACCCCGCGAGGCAGGCGTCAATGAGCAGTTCTTC
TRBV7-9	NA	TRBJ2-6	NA	CASSHNVLTF	TGTGCCAGCAGCCACAACGTCCTGACTTTC
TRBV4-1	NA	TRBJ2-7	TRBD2	CASSQGSGSFYEQYF	TGCGCCAGCAGCCAGGGTAGCGGGTCGTTTTACGAGCAGTACTTC
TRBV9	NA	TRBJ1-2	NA	CASSVTGRGYTF	TGTGCCAGCAGCGTCACAGGGAGAGGCTACACCTTC
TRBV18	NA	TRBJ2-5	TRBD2	CASSPPDGGWTQYF	TGTGCCAGCTCACCACCGGACGGGGGGTGGACCCAGTACTTC
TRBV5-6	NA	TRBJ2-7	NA	CASSLARGLKVYEQYF	TGTGCCAGCAGCTTGGCCAGGGGACTGAAAGTTTACGAGCAGTACTTC
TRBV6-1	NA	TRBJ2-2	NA	CASSEAPAGAGTGELFF	TGTGCCAGCAGTGAAGCGCCGGCAGGGGCTGGCACCGGGGAGCTGTTTTTT
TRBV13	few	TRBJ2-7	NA	CASRARGAQPYEQYF	TGTGCCAGCAGGGCTCGGGGGGCCCAACCTTACGAGCAGTACTTC
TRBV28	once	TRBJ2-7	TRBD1	CASTRDRGRLDEQYF	TGTGCCAGCACCAGGGACAGGGGGCGGTTGGACGAGCAGTACTTC
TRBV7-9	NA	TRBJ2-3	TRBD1	CASSPLGTGSTDTQYF	TGTGCCAGCAGCCCTCTCGGGACAGGGTCCACAGATACGCAGTATTTT
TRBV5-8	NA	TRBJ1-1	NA	CASSLDSGVRTEAFF	TGTGCCAGCAGCTTGGATTCAGGGGTGCGAACTGAAGCTTTCTTT
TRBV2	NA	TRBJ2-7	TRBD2	CASSETGTSGSYEQYF	TGTGCCAGCAGTGAAACGGGGACTAGCGGGAGCTACGAGCAGTACTTC
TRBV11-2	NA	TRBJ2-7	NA	CASSSIQGVYEQYF	TGTGCCAGCAGCTCTATACAGGGAGTCTACGAGCAGTACTTC
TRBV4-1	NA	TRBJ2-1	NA	CASSQVERGGNEQFF	TGCGCCAGCAGCCAAGTTGAAAGGGGTGGCAATGAGCAGTTCTTC
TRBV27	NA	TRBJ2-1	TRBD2	CASRLAGGSSNEQFF	TGTGCCAGCAGGCTAGCGGGAGGATCCTCTAATGAGCAGTTCTTC
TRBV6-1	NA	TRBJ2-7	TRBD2	CASSELAGVPYEQYF	TGTGCCAGCAGTGAACTAGCGGGAGTCCCCTACGAGCAGTACTTC
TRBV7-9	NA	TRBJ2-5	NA	CASSFGSGGQETQYF	TGTGCCAGCAGCTTCGGGAGCGGAGGGCAAGAGACCCAGTACTTC
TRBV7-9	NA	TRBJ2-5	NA	CASSLTHLGYSRETQYF	TGTGCCAGCAGCTTAACCCATCTGGGGTATTCCAGAGAGACCCAGTACTTC
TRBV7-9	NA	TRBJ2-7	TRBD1	CASSLGNGTVYEQYF	TGTGCCAGCAGCTTAGGGAACGGGACAGTCTACGAGCAGTACTTC
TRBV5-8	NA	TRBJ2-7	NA	CASSLVTPYEQYF	TGTGCCAGCAGCTTGGTGACCCCCTACGAGCAGTACTTC
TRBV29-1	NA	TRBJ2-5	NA	CSVGRVGKQETQYF	TGCAGCGTCGGCCGAGTGGGGAAACAAGAGACCCAGTACTTC
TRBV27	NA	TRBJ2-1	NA	CASSPGTPYNEQFF	TGTGCCAGCAGCCCCGGGACACCCTACAATGAGCAGTTCTTC
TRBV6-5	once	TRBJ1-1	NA	CASSFRGTTEAFF	TGTGCCAGCAGTTTCAGGGGTACCACTGAAGCTTTCTTT
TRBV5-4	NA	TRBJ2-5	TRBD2	CASSFGGSAQYF	TGTGCCAGCAGCTTTGGCGGGAGTGCCCAGTACTTC
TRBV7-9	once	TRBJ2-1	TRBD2	CASSQGLAQDNEQFF	TGTGCCAGCAGCCAGGGACTAGCCCAAGACAATGAGCAGTTCTTC
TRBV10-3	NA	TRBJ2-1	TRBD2	CAISDPGLADSYNEQFF	TGTGCCATCAGTGATCCGGGACTAGCGGACTCCTACAATGAGCAGTTCTTC
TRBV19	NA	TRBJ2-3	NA	CASSIGGNVADTQYF	TGTGCCAGTAGTATAGGCGGGAATGTGGCAGATACGCAGTATTTT
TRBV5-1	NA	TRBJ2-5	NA	CASSFIWGSGETQYF	TGCGCCAGCAGCTTCATCTGGGGGTCAGGTGAGACCCAGTACTTC
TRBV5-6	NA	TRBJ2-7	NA	CASSLGDYEQYF	TGTGCCAGCAGCTTGGGGGACTACGAGCAGTACTTC
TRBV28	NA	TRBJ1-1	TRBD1	CASSLGSYRRGQVNTEAFF	TGTGCCAGCAGTTTAGGGAGTTATAGAAGGGGGCAGGTGAACACTGAAGCTTTCTTT
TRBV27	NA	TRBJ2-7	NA	CASSSGGSEQYF	TGTGCCAGCAGTTCTGGAGGTAGCGAGCAGTACTTC
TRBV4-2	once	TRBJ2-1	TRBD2	CASSLQDSGRANNEQFF	TGTGCCAGCAGCCTTCAAGATAGCGGGAGGGCCAACAATGAGCAGTTCTTC
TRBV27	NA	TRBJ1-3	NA	CASGGGNTIYF	TGTGCCAGCGGCGGGGGAAACACCATATATTTT
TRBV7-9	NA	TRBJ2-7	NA	CASSFIQGFSYEQYF	TGTGCCAGCAGCTTCATACAGGGATTCTCCTACGAGCAGTACTTC
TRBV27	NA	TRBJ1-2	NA	CASSPGDPNYGYTF	TGTGCCAGCAGTCCAGGGGACCCTAACTATGGCTACACCTTC
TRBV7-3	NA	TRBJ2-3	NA	CASSTNYRDTQYF	TGTGCCAGCAGCACGAATTATAGGGATACGCAGTATTTT
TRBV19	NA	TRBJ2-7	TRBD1	CASSTPWDRGSYEQYF	TGTGCCAGTAGTACTCCTTGGGACAGGGGCTCCTACGAGCAGTACTTC
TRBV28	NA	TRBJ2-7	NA	CASKRAGGYDYEQYF	TGTGCCAGCAAAAGAGCCGGGGGTTACGACTACGAGCAGTACTTC
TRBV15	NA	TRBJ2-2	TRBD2	CATSRGLAEATGELFF	TGTGCCACCAGCAGAGGACTAGCGGAAGCCACCGGGGAGCTGTTTTTT
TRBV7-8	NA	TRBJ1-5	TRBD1	CASSRDRFNQPQHF	TGTGCCAGCAGCCGGGACAGATTTAATCAGCCCCAGCATTTT
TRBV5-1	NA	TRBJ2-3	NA	CASSLAQSGTSTDTQYF	TGCGCCAGCAGCTTGGCTCAGTCAGGGACTAGCACAGATACGCAGTATTTT
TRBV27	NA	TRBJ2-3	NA	CASNPKSVRGVTDTQYF	TGTGCCAGCAACCCGAAATCAGTAAGAGGTGTCACAGATACGCAGTATTTT
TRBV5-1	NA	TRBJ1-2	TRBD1	CASSKTGGHGYTF	TGCGCCAGCAGCAAGACAGGGGGCCATGGCTACACCTTC
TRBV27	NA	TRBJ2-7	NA	CASSSRGLARYEQYF	TGTGCCAGCAGTTCTCGCGGGCTAGCCCGATACGAGCAGTACTTC
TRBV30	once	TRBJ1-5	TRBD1	CAWSKETGGTYQPQHF	TGTGCCTGGAGTAAGGAGACAGGGGGGACCTATCAGCCCCAGCATTTT